Listed below are T cell receptor beta chains from one sample, sequenced in a study of response to subunit inactivated influenza vaccine. In TCRdb, the RT-PCR reads were re-called with MiXCR into one record per CDR3 protein. Found here are hundreds of thousands of distinct CDR3 sequences, about 18% of them singletons; the top ten hold about 11%. The starting material was PBMCs from blood, obtained 5 days after vaccination. These receptors were obtained from a man in his fifties or sixties who received an inactivated influenza vaccine. The conserved cysteine and the conserved F or W are not part of the CDR3 here. Each record gives: V gene, CDR3 protein.

V: TRBV20-1
CDR3: SARDLGLAGANYEQY

V: TRBV4-2
CDR3: ASSPDGQGARSTGELF

V: TRBV5-1
CDR3: ASSLASAFNEQF

V: TRBV4-2
CDR3: ASSQGVSVQEVQPQH

V: TRBV7-3
CDR3: ASSFRGNPLETQY

V: TRBV20-1
CDR3: SANPVSGRAPDTQY

V: TRBV4-2
CDR3: ASSQAQRGPTDTQY

V: TRBV7-9
CDR3: ASRLEQGAPLH

V: TRBV15
CDR3: ATSRGSGVHNEQF

V: TRBV10-3
CDR3: AAKPATGVDSPLH

V: TRBV4-3
CDR3: ASSQELQGKETQY

V: TRBV7-6
CDR3: ASSLMSDTQY

V: TRBV9
CDR3: ASTPRGSGANVLT

V: TRBV28
CDR3: ASTLTGSGTDTQY

V: TRBV6-5
CDR3: ASSYGGIQRNTEAF

V: TRBV4-2
CDR3: ASSQDIGNTGELF

V: TRBV5-1
CDR3: ASSQDPESPLH

V: TRBV4-3
CDR3: ASSQGRESYEQY

V: TRBV7-2
CDR3: ASTHSSNQPQH

V: TRBV29-1
CDR3: SGGQGTGELF

V: TRBV5-1
CDR3: ASASQDIRETQY

V: TRBV11-1
CDR3: ASSLARQASRWTDTQY

V: TRBV12-3/TRBV12-4
CDR3: ASRLTLSYEQY

V: TRBV20-1
CDR3: SARASGGGSSEAF

V: TRBV18
CDR3: ASSPLKRTGELF

V: TRBV9
CDR3: ASSPGTGAYTQY

V: TRBV20-1
CDR3: SALLFQETQY

V: TRBV29-1
CDR3: SVDNLYEQF

V: TRBV11-2
CDR3: ASSLHSNEQF

V: TRBV28
CDR3: ASSLFTPGAYGYT

V: TRBV7-2
CDR3: ASSRPLGTDTQY

V: TRBV4-2
CDR3: ASSQGVTYGYT

V: TRBV6-1
CDR3: ASSPTGLSNNEQF

V: TRBV6-6
CDR3: ASTAGGSYEQY

V: TRBV6-5
CDR3: ASSYSPEATQY

V: TRBV5-1
CDR3: ASSPGTGSNYGYT

V: TRBV20-1
CDR3: SARTGVVGYT

V: TRBV5-1
CDR3: ASSLVRSLSYNEQF

V: TRBV5-6
CDR3: ASSGGDQRGYNEQF

V: TRBV25-1
CDR3: ASSGPGNHQPQH

V: TRBV6-5
CDR3: ASSYVSTGYNEQF

V: TRBV11-2
CDR3: ASSSAPSDTQY